This T cell receptor beta chain stems from a study of tissue T cells after allogeneic stem cell transplantation. The CDR3 has 15 amino acids. J gave up 5 bases and V 4 bases, and 6 bases lay outside the gene matches. The germline gives CDR1 LGHDT, CDR2 YNNKEL (reference sequence). Assay: immunoSEQ multiplex PCR; the TCRdb copy retains only in-frame clones and omits some. This sample yields around 25,000 clones, of which roughly 89% are seen a single time; roughly 2% belongs to the top ten. J is TRBJ2-2 and V is TRBV3-1 (or the pseudogene TRBV3-2); 8 nucleotides match TRBD1. Here the sequenced sample was blood, taken before transplantation. The clonotype comes from a male donor older than 55 who later had graft-versus-host disease after an allogeneic stem cell transplant. CDR3 bases: TGTGCCAGCAGCCGCGACAGGGGTCCGACCGGGGAGCTGTTTTTT. Translating gives CASSRDRGPTGELFF.